This T cell receptor (beta chain) was retrieved from a study of molecular identifiers for immune sequencing clone quantification. Study as a whole: Five aliquots were made in replicates from the RNA of approximately 20,000 or 98,000 naive CD8 cells, and four were sequenced. Study findings and constraints: The share of molecules held by clones above 20 RNA copies was over 98% in effector cells and under 1% in naive cells.

This clonotype showed up just a few times. Its target is not known. In preparing bulk TCR libraries, previously described methods and listed TCR primers were used. In TCRdb, the PCR reads were re-called with MiXCR into one record per CDR3 protein. The table records approximately 500,000 distinct CDR3 sequences, about a quarter of them present only once. The CDR3 is 13 amino acids. Trimming removed 5 bases from V and 3 bases from J, with 11 bases in between. Germline CDR1 reads SGDLS; CDR2 reads YYNGEE. Naive CD8 T cell sorting was performed on the CD8+CD4-CCR7+CD45RA+ phenotype. The receptor was derived from a human donor in good health. Some libraries in this study had Jurkat cell RNA spiked in. The sample consisted of naive CD8+ T cells from blood, with Jurkat cell RNA spiked in. Subset: FACS-sorted CD8+CD4-CCR7+CD45RA+ naive T cells. The chain is built from TRBV9 and TRBJ2-5, with a tentative D call TRBD1 (5 bases). This CDR3 reads CASSRGWEETQYF. The DNA for the CDR3 is TGTGCCAGCAGTAGGGGTTGGGAAGAGACCCAGTACTTC.